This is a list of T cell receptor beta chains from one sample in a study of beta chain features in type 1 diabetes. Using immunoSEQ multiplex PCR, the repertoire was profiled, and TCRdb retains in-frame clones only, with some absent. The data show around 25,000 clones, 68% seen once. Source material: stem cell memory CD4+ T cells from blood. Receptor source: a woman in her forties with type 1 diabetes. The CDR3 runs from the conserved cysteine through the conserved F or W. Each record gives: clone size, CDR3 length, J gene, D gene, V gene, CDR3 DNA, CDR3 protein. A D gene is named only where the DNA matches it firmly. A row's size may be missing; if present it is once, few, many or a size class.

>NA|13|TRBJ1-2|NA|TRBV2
TGTGCCAGCAGTGAAGGTAGCAGGGTGGGCTACACCTTC
CASSEGSRVGYTF
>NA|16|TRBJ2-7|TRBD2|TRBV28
TGTGCCAGCAGGACTAGCGGGGGGGCCGGCTCCTACGAGCAGTACTTC
CASRTSGGAGSYEQYF
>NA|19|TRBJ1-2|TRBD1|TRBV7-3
TGTGCCAGCAGCTCCACGCCGGGACAGGGCTTTATTGGTGGATATGGCTACACCTTC
CASSSTPGQGFIGGYGYTF
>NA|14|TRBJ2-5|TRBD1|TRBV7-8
TGTGCCAGCAGCTTGGCAGGGGGCGACGGGACCCAGTACTTC
CASSLAGGDGTQYF
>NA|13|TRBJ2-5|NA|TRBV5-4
TGTGCCAGCAGCCTGGACTTCCAAGAGACCCAGTACTTC
CASSLDFQETQYF
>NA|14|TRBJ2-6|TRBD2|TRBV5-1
TGCGCCAGCAGCCGGGGGGATGGGGCCAACGTCCTGACTTTC
CASSRGDGANVLTF
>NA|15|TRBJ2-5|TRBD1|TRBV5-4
TGTGCCAGCAGCCAACAGGGGCCCCAAGGGGAGACCCAGTACTTC
CASSQQGPQGETQYF
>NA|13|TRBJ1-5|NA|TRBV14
TGTGCCAGCAGCCAAGCTCCCAGGGAGCCCCAGCATTTT
CASSQAPREPQHF
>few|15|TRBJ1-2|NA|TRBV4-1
TGCGCCAGCAGCCCTCTGGGGCAGATAAACTATGGCTACACCTTC
CASSPLGQINYGYTF
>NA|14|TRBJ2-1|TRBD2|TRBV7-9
TGTGCCAGCAACAGGAACGGGAGGGGGAATGAGCAGTTCTTC
CASNRNGRGNEQFF
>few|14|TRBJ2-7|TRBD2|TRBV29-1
TGCAGCGTTGGAGGACTAGCGGGGACCTACGAGCAGTACTTC
CSVGGLAGTYEQYF
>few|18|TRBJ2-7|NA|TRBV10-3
TGTGCCATCAGTGCCTCTCAGGGGACAAACTACAACTCCTACGAGCAGTACTTC
CAISASQGTNYNSYEQYF
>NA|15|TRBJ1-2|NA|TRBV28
TGTGCCAGCAGAGACCCGGGACACGAGGACTATGGCTACACCTTC
CASRDPGHEDYGYTF
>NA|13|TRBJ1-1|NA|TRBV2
TGTGCCAGCTCCTTGCCGGGGGGCTTGGGGGCTTTCTTT
CASSLPGGLGAFF
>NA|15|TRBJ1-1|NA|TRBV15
TGTGCCACCAGCAGAGAGGGGCAGGGGACAACTGAAGCTTTCTTT
CATSREGQGTTEAFF
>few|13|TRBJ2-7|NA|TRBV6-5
TGTGCCAGCAGTTTGCGGGATCTTTACGAGCAGTACTTC
CASSLRDLYEQYF
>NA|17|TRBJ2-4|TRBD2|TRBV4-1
TGCGCCAGCAGCCAAGCCTCATCACTAGCGGCAGGGGACATTCAGTACTTC
CASSQASSLAAGDIQYF
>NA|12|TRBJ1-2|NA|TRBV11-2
TGTGCCAGCAGCTTGCAGGACTATGGCTACACCTTC
CASSLQDYGYTF
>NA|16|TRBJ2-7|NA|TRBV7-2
TGTGCCAGCAGCCCGGCCCCGGATCACAGCTCCTACGAGCAGTACTTC
CASSPAPDHSSYEQYF
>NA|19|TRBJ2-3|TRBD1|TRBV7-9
TGTGCCACCCCGTACAGGGGGTCCTCGGCCGCAGGAGATACAGATACGCAGTATTTT
CATPYRGSSAAGDTDTQYF
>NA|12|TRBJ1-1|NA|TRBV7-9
TGTGCCAGCAGCTTTGGAGACACTGAAGCTTTCTTT
CASSFGDTEAFF
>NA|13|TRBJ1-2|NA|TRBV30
TGTGCCTGGAGTAGGGAGCACGGCTATGGCTACACCTTC
CAWSREHGYGYTF
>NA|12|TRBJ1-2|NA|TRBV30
TGTGCCTGGAGTGTAACTCACTATGGCTACACCTTC
CAWSVTHYGYTF
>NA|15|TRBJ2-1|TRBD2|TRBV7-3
TGTGCCAGCACCCTCCAACTAGCGGGGGACAATGAGCAGTTCTTC
CASTLQLAGDNEQFF
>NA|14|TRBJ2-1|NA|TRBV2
TGTGCCAGCAGTGCGGGTTCAAATCGGAATGAGCAGTTCTTC
CASSAGSNRNEQFF
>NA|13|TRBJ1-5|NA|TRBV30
TGTGCCTGGAGTGGGAGTGTCAATCAGCCCCAGCATTTT
CAWSGSVNQPQHF